A single T cell receptor (beta chain) is shown here with its context. This clone's antigen is unknown. No qualities accompany the bases; no much larger clone lies one base away. These data originate in a study of control samples from healthy donors and cancer patients (dated by TCRdb to the early 2020s). V loses 0 bases of germline sequence and J loses 2 bases, and the interval between the two ends is 9 bases. From a lookup of the germline V gene, CDR1 and CDR2 are MNHEY and SVGEGT. From the cysteine through the phenylalanine, the CDR3 covers 15 amino acids. The only DNA kept is the CDR3, 45 bases in frame from the first base. Receptor libraries were prepared by the immunoSEQ multiplex PCR assay. Here the immuneACCESS table is served through TCRdb, limited to in-frame sequences with V and J called. Missing clones are a known gap in these copies; in checked studies unresolved V genes cover under half, and the rest lacks a known reason. In this sample the table shows 150,000 to 200,000 clones, 91% of which occur a single time. The ten largest clones capture about 1.6% of the sample.

The sequenced sample consisted of blood. This chain is built from TRBV6-2 or TRBV6-3 and TRBJ2-3, with the D gene too uncertain to name. This sequence was found in a woman aged 25 to 39 in good health. The bases are TGTGCCAGCAGTTACTCCCGGACCTCCACAGATACGCAGTATTTT. This yields the protein CASSYSRTSTDTQYF.